These 18 T cell receptor beta chains share one sample of origin, sequenced in a study of HIV-infected patients and healthy controls. Roughly three months, about 14 weeks, into antiretroviral therapy, follow-up blood was collected. Whole blood was used without fractionation, so all unsorted peripheral T cells were included. cDNA was made from about 480 ng RNA using alpha and beta constant primers. Each of the alpha and beta chains got its own library through chain-specific third strand synthesis with indices. In TCRdb, the 5' RACE reads were re-called with MiXCR into one record per CDR3 protein. The sample includes 8,000 to 8,500 distinct CDR3 sequences, roughly 6.8% of them seen just once. This specimen was blood, taken during antiretroviral therapy. All receptors derive from an adult with HIV infection.

This clonotype occurred a few times. The size of this beta chain means little, since it is a stray read in a library made for alpha chains. The chain couples TRBV5-4 to TRBJ2-1, with TRBD2 matching over 8 bases. Germline V lookup: CDR1 SGHNT, CDR2 YYREEE (reference sequence). V lost 0 bases, J lost 4 bases, and 3 bases stayed unmatched. The CDR3 is 15 amino acids. This chain's CDR3 is CASSLGTSGYNEQFF. Written as DNA, the CDR3 is TGTGCCAGCAGCTTGGGTACTAGCGGTTACAATGAGCAGTTCTTC.

This clonotype was picked up many times. This beta chain was picked up by a library intended for alpha chains and is off target, so its count carries little meaning. V and J are TRBV10-3 and TRBJ2-7; D is unresolved. This CDR3 spans 11 amino acids. V was trimmed by 2 bases and J by 4 bases, leaving 3 bases between them. The V gene's germline CDR1 is ENHRY and CDR2 SYGVKD. CDR3 protein: CAISEGYEQYF. The CDR3 DNA sequence: TGTGCCATCAGTGAGGGGTACGAGCAGTACTTC.

In its sample, this clonotype is medium-sized. The library was prepared for alpha chains; this beta chain is a stray read, so its frequency means little. V gene TRBV6-5 combines with J gene TRBJ2-3; D ambiguous. This CDR3 is 13 amino acids long. Between the trimmed V and J ends, which lost 4 bases and 0 bases, there was a span of 5 bases. In germline, CDR1 is MNHEY, CDR2 SVGAGI. The CDR3 here is CASSSYSTDTQYF. In nucleotides, the CDR3 is TGTGCCAGCAGTTCCTATAGCACAGATACGCAGTATTTT.

This clonotype was seen repeatedly, ten times or more. The library was built for alpha chains, so this beta chain is an off-target read and its size means little. The chain joins TRBV5-6 to TRBJ2-7; 7 bases are a match to TRBD1. Germline V gene lookup returns CDR1 SGHDT and CDR2 YYEEEE. This CDR3 contains 14 residues. The ends lost 2 bases at V and 2 bases at J; junction bases unmatched: 4. This CDR3 reads CASSFPDRTYEQYF. The CDR3, as DNA: TGTGCCAGCAGCTTCCCGGACAGGACCTACGAGCAGTACTTC. The full variable domain, completed using reference TRBV5-6 and TRBJ2-7, is DAGVTQSPTHLIKTRGQQVTLRCSPKSGHDTVSWYQQALGQGPQFIFQYYEEEERQRGNFPDRFSGHQFPNYSSELNVNALLLGDSALYLCASSFPDRTYEQYFGPGTRLTVT.

This clonotype was picked up many times. This beta chain turned up in a library designed for alpha chains; as an off-target read, its abundance says little. The gene calls are TRBV29-1 and TRBJ2-3; 7 bases line up with TRBD1. The CDR3 has 14 residues. Germline trimming cut 7 bases from V and 0 bases from J; bases unmatched to any gene: 7. The germline CDR1 and CDR2 sequences are SQVTM and ANQGSEA. CDR3 DNA sequence: TGCAGCGCAGCAGGGGGTTCTAGCACAGATACGCAGTATTTT. As protein: CSAAGGSSTDTQYF.

By sample share, this clonotype is medium-sized. The library was built for alpha chains, so this beta chain is an off-target read and its size means little. The CDR3, as DNA: TGTGCCACCAGCAGGGGGATAGAGGGCCACTACGAGCAGTACTTC. This codes for CATSRGIEGHYEQYF. The J gene is TRBJ2-7, the V gene TRBV15; D may be TRBD2 (5 bases). The V end was cut by 3 bases, the J end by 3 bases, with 15 bases between. Germline V lookup: CDR1 LNHNV, CDR2 YYDKDF (reference sequence). CDR3 length: 15 amino acids. Drawing the rest from reference TRBV15 and TRBJ2-7, the complete variable domain is DAMVIQNPRYQVTQFGKPVTLSCSQTLNHNVMYWYQQKSSQAPKLLFHYYDKDFNNEADTPDNFQSRRPNTSFCFLDIRSPGLGDTAMYLCATSRGIEGHYEQYFGPGTRLTVT.

This clonotype is judged medium-sized. This beta chain is a stray sequence in a library constructed for alpha chains; its clone size is not meaningful. The CDR3 bases are TGTGCCAGCAGTTACGGGTTTCAGGGGAAAGGGGAGACCCAGTACTTC. This encodes CASSYGFQGKGETQYF. This chain uses TRBV6-5 with TRBJ2-5; TRBD1 might be the D (6 bases). Germline CDR1 is MNHEY and CDR2 is SVGAGI. Trimming removed 2 bases at V and 5 bases at J, with 18 bases between. CDR3 length: 16 residues.

This clonotype occurred many times. This beta chain was picked up by a library intended for alpha chains and is off target, so its count carries little meaning. The CDR3 sequence is CASTLAADSSYNEQFF. The CDR3 DNA sequence: TGTGCCAGTACCCTGGCCGCGGACAGCTCCTACAATGAGCAGTTCTTC. The chain joins TRBV19 to TRBJ2-1, with D perhaps matching TRBD1 (6 bases). The ends were cut back, 7 bases at V and 0 bases at J, with 16 bases in the middle. This CDR3 region has 16 residues. The germline V gene has CDR1 LNHDA and CDR2 SQIVND (reference sequence).

This clonotype was picked up many times. Because the library targeted alpha chains, this beta chain is an off-target read whose size means little. The chain couples TRBV25-1 to TRBJ2-1; 10 bases line up with TRBD1. The V gene's germline CDR1 is MGHDK and CDR2 SYGVNS. The CDR3 runs to 15 residues. V trimming: 4 bases; J trimming: 3 bases; junction bases outside the gene matches: 3. DNA of the CDR3: TGTGCCAGCAGTGGGTGGACAGGGGGCTACAATGAGCAGTTCTTC. As protein: CASSGWTGGYNEQFF.

The table lists this clonotype with many counts. A library made for alpha chains picked up this beta chain off target, so its size means little. Here the CDR3 reads CASSLARVTYNEQFF. Here the CDR3 DNA reads TGTGCCAGCAGCTTAGCGCGGGTGACCTACAATGAGCAGTTCTTC. The V and J genes are TRBV7-8 and TRBJ2-1, with D tentatively TRBD2 (5 bases). The CDR3 extends over 15 amino acids. V was clipped by 0 bases and J by 2 bases, with 8 bases between them. Germline lookup yields CDR1 SGHVS and CDR2 FQNEAQ.

Many counts were recorded for this clonotype. With the library built for alpha chains, this beta chain is off target and its frequency is not meaningful. This chain uses TRBV4-1 with TRBJ1-5; D is uncertain. Between the trimmed V and J ends, which lost 6 bases and 3 bases, there was a span of 12 bases. The CDR3 runs to 14 residues. Germline lookup yields CDR1 MGHRA and CDR2 YSYEKL. This CDR3 reads CASRLRHDNQPQHF. In DNA form, the CDR3 reads TGCGCCAGCAGGCTTAGACACGACAATCAGCCCCAGCATTTT.

This clonotype is medium-sized in the sample. The library was prepared for alpha chains; this beta chain is a stray read, so its frequency means little. The chain joins TRBV7-9 to TRBJ2-7, with 11 bases lining up with TRBD2. CDR1 SEHNR and CDR2 FQNEAQ come from the germline V gene (reference sequence). V lost 8 bases, J lost 3 bases, and 9 bases stayed unmatched. The CDR3 is 15 residues long. The chain's CDR3 is CASFPSGLADYEQYF. The CDR3 region has the DNA TGTGCCAGCTTTCCCTCGGGACTAGCGGACTACGAGCAGTACTTC.

This clonotype has at least ten counts. The library was built for alpha chains, so this beta chain is an off-target read and its size means little. The rearrangement joins TRBV7-9 to TRBJ2-3; 15 nucleotides align to TRBD2. J lost 6 bases, V lost 4 bases, and 5 bases had no gene match. The CDR3 covers 16 residues. Per germline, CDR1 SEHNR and CDR2 FQNEAQ (reference sequence). The DNA of the CDR3 is TGTGCCAGCAGCTCCGGGACTAGCGGGGGGATGGATACGCAGTATTTT. This translates into CASSSGTSGGMDTQYF.

This clonotype was counted ten times or more. A library prepared for alpha chains yielded this beta chain as an off-target read; its size is of little meaning. The V call is TRBV11-2, the J call TRBJ2-3; TRBD2 matches at 11 bases. This CDR3 region has 16 residues. V shed 6 bases and J 1 base; nucleotides not matched to a gene: 6. Germline values: CDR1 SGHAT, CDR2 FQNNGV. The CDR3 DNA reads TGTGCCAGCAGAACTCTAGCGGGAGGACGCACAGATACGCAGTATTTT. Translated: CASRTLAGGRTDTQYF.

This clonotype was seen ten or more times. This beta chain slipped into a library made for alpha chains as a stray read, so its size is not meaningful. This sequence joins TRBV6-5 and TRBJ2-1; D perhaps matches TRBD2 (6 bases). Deletions cut 6 bases from V and 4 bases from J, with 16 bases between. This CDR3 has 15 amino acids. CDR1 and CDR2 from the germline V gene are MNHEY and SVGAGI. The CDR3 sequence: CASSPLASPYNEQFF. In nucleotides, the CDR3 is TGTGCCAGCAGCCCTCTAGCGAGCCCTTACAATGAGCAGTTCTTC.

This clonotype was found many times. This beta chain represents an off-target read in a library built for alpha chains; its size is of limited meaning. This rearrangement joins TRBV10-3 to TRBJ1-1, with D possibly TRBD1 on 5 matching bases. Per the germline V gene, CDR1 is ENHRY and CDR2 is SYGVKD. V was cut by 2 bases and J by 5 bases, with 9 bases left in between. The CDR3 spans 13 residues. The CDR3 sequence is CAISEQGYTEAFF. As DNA, the CDR3 is TGTGCCATCAGTGAGCAGGGTTATACTGAAGCTTTCTTT.

Comment on this clonotype: A library prepared for alpha chains yielded this beta chain as an off-target read; its size is of little meaning. This sequence joins TRBV5-1 and TRBJ2-3; the D gene is possibly TRBD1 (5 bases). CDR3 length equals 14 residues. Trimming left V 4 bases short and J 6 bases short, with 15 bases between. The V gene's germline CDR1 is SGHRS and CDR2 YFSETQ. The CDR3 region is CASSLPQQVDTQYF. In DNA form, the CDR3 reads TGCGCCAGCAGCCTACCCCAACAGGTTGATACGCAGTATTTT.

This clonotype is labeled medium-sized. This beta chain is a stray sequence in a library constructed for alpha chains; its clone size is not meaningful. V is TRBV7-6 and J is TRBJ2-1; no reliable D call. This CDR3 has 13 residues. CDR1 and CDR2 (germline): SGHVS, FNYEAQ. V lost 2 bases to trimming and J lost 6 bases, with 8 bases between them. The CDR3 here is CASSLRQTNEQFF. CDR3 coding DNA: TGTGCCAGCAGCTTAAGGCAGACCAATGAGCAGTTCTTC.